The 2 T cell receptor beta chains below were found in one sample sequenced in a study of spatial heterogeneity in lung cancer. Noted time point: sample taken at primary tumor resection. Tumor, nontumor lung or frozen PBMC supplied whole RNA that was sequenced unsorted. TCRdb reprocessed the 5' RACE reads via MiXCR and lists one record per CDR3 protein. This sample has roughly 39,000 distinct CDR3 sequences, with roughly 7% found just once. Sequencing used PBMCs, obtained at surgery. These receptors were taken from a female donor with early-stage non-small cell lung cancer.

Of note for this clonotype: At one end, the junction sequence differs from germline, possibly due to a read error. This chain joins TRBV28 and TRBJ2-3; TRBD1 agrees at 10 bases. Germline V lookup: CDR1 MDHEN, CDR2 SYDVKM. The CDR3 extends over 12 amino acids. In DNA, the CDR3 is TGTGCCAGCAGCCTTAGGACAGGGGGTTCCCTTTTT. As protein: CASSLRTGGSLF.

The table lists this clonotype with a few counts. V and J are TRBV7-2 and TRBJ1-3; maybe TRBD1 (6 bases). This CDR3 is built from 16 residues. Trimming removed 5 bases at V and 10 bases at J, with 24 bases between. Per germline, CDR1 SGHTA and CDR2 FQGNSA. CDR3 sequence: CASSQGLLGGQGTIYF. The CDR3, as DNA: TGTGCCAGCAGCCAAGGATTACTAGGAGGCCAGGGGACCATATATTTT.